This T cell receptor (beta chain) appears in the sequencing data of a study of regulatory T cells in long-lasting Graves disease. This clonotype was picked up many times. The time point is: newly diagnosed GD, antithyroid drugs for less than 3 months. Making the TCR library involved RNA that had been extracted from PBMCs. Researchers made TCR beta libraries by using iRepertoire HTBI primers and running Arm-PCR on CDR3 regions. TCRdb redid the calling of the multiplex PCR reads with MiXCR, one entry per CDR3 protein. This table has around 460,000 distinct CDR3 sequences, around 15% appearing once. This same sample was also part of a study on T cells in Graves' hyperthyroidism and ophthalmopathy. That work adds: Most expanded thyroid clonotypes above 0.001 also appeared in blood. Patients with ophthalmopathy were separated from those with stable hyperthyroidism by a 13 V-J model.

This sequence was found in a woman between 50 and 59 years old with Graves disease. The sequenced sample was peripheral blood mononuclear cells (PBMCs), obtained at new diagnosis, from a patient treated with antithyroid drugs.

Written as DNA, the CDR3 is TGTGCCAGCAGTTCCCTCAACCGGGGTACGGAGGACTACGAGCAGTACTTC. It translates to CASSSLNRGTEDYEQYF. The rearrangement joins TRBV28 to TRBJ2-7, with D possibly TRBD2 on 5 matching bases. Trimming cost V 4 bases and J 3 bases, with 22 bases left between them. There are 17 residues in the CDR3. Per the germline V gene, CDR1 is MDHEN and CDR2 is SYDVKM.